This record concerns one T cell receptor (beta chain) sequence. These data originate in a study of response to subunit inactivated influenza vaccine. V lost 8 bases, J lost 8 bases, and 15 bases lay in between. The CDR3 loop spans 13 amino acids. One entry per CDR3 protein results from TCRdb running MiXCR on the RT-PCR reads. The sample carries 450,000 to 600,000 distinct CDR3 sequences, 16% recorded once. Specimen: CD4+ T cells sorted from PBMCs, collected roughly 24 months after vaccination. The V gene is TRBV12-3 or TRBV12-4, the J gene TRBJ1-4; possibly TRBD1 for D (6 bases). This clonotype originated in a man aged 50-75 years who received an inactivated influenza vaccine. CDR3: CASGGRGDEKLFF. CDR3 DNA sequence: TGTGCCAGCGGTGGCAGGGGTGACGAAAAACTGTTTTTT.